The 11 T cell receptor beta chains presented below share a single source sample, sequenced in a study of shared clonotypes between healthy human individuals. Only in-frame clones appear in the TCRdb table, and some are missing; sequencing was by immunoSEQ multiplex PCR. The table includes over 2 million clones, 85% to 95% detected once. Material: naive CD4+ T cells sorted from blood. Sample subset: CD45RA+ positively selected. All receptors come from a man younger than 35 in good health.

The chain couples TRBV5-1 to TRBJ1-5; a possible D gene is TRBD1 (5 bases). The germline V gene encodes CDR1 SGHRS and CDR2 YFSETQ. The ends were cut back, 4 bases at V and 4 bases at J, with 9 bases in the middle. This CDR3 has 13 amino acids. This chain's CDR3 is CASSMEGNQPQHF. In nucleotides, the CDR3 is TGCGCCAGCAGCATGGAGGGGAATCAGCCCCAGCATTTT.

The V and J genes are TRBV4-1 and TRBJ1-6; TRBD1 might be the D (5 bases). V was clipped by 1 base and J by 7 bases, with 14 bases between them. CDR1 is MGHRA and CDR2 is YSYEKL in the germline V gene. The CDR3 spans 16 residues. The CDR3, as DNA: TGCGCCAGCAGCCAAGCCTCGCAGGGTGGGAATTCACCCCTCCACTTT. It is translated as CASSQASQGGNSPLHF.

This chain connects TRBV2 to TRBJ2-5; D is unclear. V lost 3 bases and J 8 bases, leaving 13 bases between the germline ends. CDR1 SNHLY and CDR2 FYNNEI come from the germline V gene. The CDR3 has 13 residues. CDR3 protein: CASSDPGFGTQYF. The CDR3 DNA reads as TGTGCCAGCAGTGACCCCGGTTTTGGAACCCAGTACTTC.

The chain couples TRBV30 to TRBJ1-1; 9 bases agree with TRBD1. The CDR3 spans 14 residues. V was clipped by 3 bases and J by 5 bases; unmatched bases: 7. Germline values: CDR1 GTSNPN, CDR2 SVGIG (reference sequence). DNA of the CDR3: TGTGCCTGGAGCTGGGACAGGGCGAGAACTGAAGCTTTCTTT. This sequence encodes CAWSWDRARTEAFF.

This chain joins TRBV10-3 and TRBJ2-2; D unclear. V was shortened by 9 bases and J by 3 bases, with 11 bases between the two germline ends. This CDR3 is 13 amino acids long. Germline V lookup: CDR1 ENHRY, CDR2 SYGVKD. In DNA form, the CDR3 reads TGTGCCATTCGTCGAGAGTACACCGGGGAGCTGTTTTTT. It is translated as CAIRREYTGELFF.

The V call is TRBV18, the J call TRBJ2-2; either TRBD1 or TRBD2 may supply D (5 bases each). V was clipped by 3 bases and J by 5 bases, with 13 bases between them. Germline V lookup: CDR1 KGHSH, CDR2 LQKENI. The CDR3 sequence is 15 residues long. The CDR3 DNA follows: TGTGCCAGCTCACCCGGGGACGGCAATACCGGGGAGCTGTTTTTT. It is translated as CASSPGDGNTGELFF.

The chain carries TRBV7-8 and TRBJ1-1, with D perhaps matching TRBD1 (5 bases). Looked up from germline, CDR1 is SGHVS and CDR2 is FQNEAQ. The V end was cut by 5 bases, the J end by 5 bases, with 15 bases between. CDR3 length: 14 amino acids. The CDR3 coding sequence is TGTGCCAGCAGCCCTCGGGGGGGAAGAACTGAAGCTTTCTTT. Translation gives CASSPRGGRTEAFF.

The CDR3, as DNA: TGTGCCAGCAGCTTGGCGGGACAGCTGCCCCAGTACTTC. This gives the protein CASSLAGQLPQYF. This chain joins TRBV5-6 and TRBJ2-7; 7 bases line up with TRBD1. Looked up from germline, CDR1 is SGHDT and CDR2 is YYEEEE. Unmatched junction bases numbered 7, after V lost 0 bases and J lost 10 bases. The CDR3 sequence is 13 residues long. The whole variable domain, remainder taken from reference TRBV5-6 and TRBJ2-7, is DAGVTQSPTHLIKTRGQQVTLRCSPKSGHDTVSWYQQALGQGPQFIFQYYEEEERQRGNFPDRFSGHQFPNYSSELNVNALLLGDSALYLCASSLAGQLPQYFGPGTRLTVT.

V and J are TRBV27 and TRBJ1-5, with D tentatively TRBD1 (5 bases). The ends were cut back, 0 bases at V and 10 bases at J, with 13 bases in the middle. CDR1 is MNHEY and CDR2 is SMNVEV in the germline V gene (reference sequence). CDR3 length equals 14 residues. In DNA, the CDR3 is TGTGCCAGCAGTTTATCTCGGGGGGTCGGACCCCAGCATTTT. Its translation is CASSLSRGVGPQHF.

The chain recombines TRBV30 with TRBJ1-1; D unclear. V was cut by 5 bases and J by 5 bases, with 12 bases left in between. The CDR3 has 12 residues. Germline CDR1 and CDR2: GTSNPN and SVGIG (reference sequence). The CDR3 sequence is CAWFRGSTEAFF. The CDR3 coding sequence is TGTGCCTGGTTTCGGGGTTCGACTGAAGCTTTCTTT.

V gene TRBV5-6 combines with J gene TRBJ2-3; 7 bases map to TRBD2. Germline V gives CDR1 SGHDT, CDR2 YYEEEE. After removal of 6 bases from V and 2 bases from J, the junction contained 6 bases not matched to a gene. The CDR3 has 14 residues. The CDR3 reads CASIRAGNTDTQYF. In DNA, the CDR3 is TGTGCCAGCATTAGAGCGGGAAACACAGATACGCAGTATTTT.